This TCR beta chain was recorded in a study of control samples from healthy donors and cancer patients. Assay used: immunoSEQ multiplex PCR; TCRdb lists only in-frame clones, some missing. The sample has about 170,000 clones, 90% to 95% seen once. Germline V gene lookup returns CDR1 SEHNR and CDR2 FQNEAQ (reference sequence). This CDR3 is built from 11 residues. The V end lost 3 bases, the J end lost 7 bases, and 6 bases lay between the germline ends. Sequencing was done on a sample of blood. This TCR came from a woman aged 55-69 years in good health. The J gene is TRBJ1-1, the V gene TRBV7-9, with unresolved D. CDR3 loop: CASSLIREAFF. The CDR3 DNA reads as TGTGCCAGCAGCTTGATTCGTGAAGCTTTCTTT.